This entry lists 9 T cell receptor beta chains sequenced from one sample in a study of cytomegalovirus exposure and HLA in healthy donors. The study ran its PCR with 60 Vbeta and 13 Jbeta primers. Generated by immunoSEQ multiplex PCR, the TCRdb table keeps only in-frame clones and is missing some. This sample has about 96,000 clones, with roughly 74% found just once. The sequenced sample consisted of PBMCs. These receptors all come from a female donor in good health and CMV-seropositive.

The chain carries TRBV28 and TRBJ2-2, with a tentative D call TRBD2 (6 bases). The CDR3 totals 20 residues. CDR1 MDHEN and CDR2 SYDVKM come from the germline V gene. V lost 6 bases, J lost 0 bases, and 26 bases lay in between. CDR3 residues: CASRGIEGKGRYPNTGELFF. The CDR3 DNA reads TGTGCCAGCAGAGGCATTGAAGGGAAGGGGAGGTACCCGAACACCGGGGAGCTGTTTTTT.

This chain links TRBV7-9 with TRBJ2-3; 13 nucleotides line up with TRBD2. V lost 6 bases and J lost 0; bases outside the gene matches: 3. Per germline, CDR1 SEHNR and CDR2 FQNEAQ (reference sequence). The CDR3 runs to 16 residues. The CDR3 nucleotides are TGTGCCAGCAGTTCGGGACTAGCGGGGAGCACAGATACGCAGTATTTT. Its translation: CASSSGLAGSTDTQYF.

The chain recombines TRBV30 with TRBJ2-1, with TRBD1 identical over 9 bases. CDR3 length equals 15 residues. Germline assignment: CDR1 GTSNPN and CDR2 SVGIG (reference sequence). Trimming removed 4 bases from V and 5 bases from J; junction bases left unmatched: 9. DNA for the CDR3: TGTGCCTGGATGACCGGGACAGGGATTCACAATGAGCAGTTCTTC. It encodes CAWMTGTGIHNEQFF. The full variable domain, in which reference TRBV30 and TRBJ2-1 provide the parts outside the CDR3, is SQTIHQWPATLVQPVGSPLSLECTVEGTSNPNLYWYRQAAGRGLQLLFYSVGIGQISSEVPQNLSASRPQDRQFILSSKKLLLSDSGFYLCAWMTGTGIHNEQFFGPGTRLTVL.

This chain links TRBV30 with TRBJ2-7; D possibly corresponds to TRBD2 (6 bases). The V gene's germline CDR1 is GTSNPN and CDR2 SVGIG (reference sequence). V lost 6 bases and J lost 3, with 15 bases in between. CDR3 length: 13 amino acids. CDR3 nucleotides: TGTGCCTGCCTGGAGGAGGGCGGCTACGAGCAGTACGTC. Amino acid sequence: CACLEEGGYEQYV.

The genes are TRBV7-2 and TRBJ1-1; D is unclear. The germline V gene has CDR1 SGHTA and CDR2 FQGNSA. The CDR3 totals 13 residues. The V gene lost 5 bases and the J gene lost 1 base, with 8 bases spanning the gap. CDR3 residues: CASSVIRNTEAFF. The CDR3 DNA reads TGTGCCAGCAGCGTAATCCGGAACACTGAAGCTTTCTTT.

This rearrangement joins TRBV7-9 to TRBJ2-6; D is unclear. This CDR3 region has 15 residues. Germline V gives CDR1 SEHNR, CDR2 FQNEAQ (reference sequence). V was trimmed by 5 bases and J by 0 bases, leaving 8 bases between them. The CDR3 protein is CASSILYSGANVLTF. The CDR3 nucleotides are TGTGCCAGCAGCATCCTGTACTCTGGGGCCAACGTCCTGACTTTC.

The chain is built from TRBV11-2 and TRBJ1-1; 9 bases fit TRBD1. The germline V gene has CDR1 SGHAT and CDR2 FQNNGV. The J segment lost 5 bases and the V segment lost 6 bases, leaving 4 bases of the junction unmatched. CDR3 length: 13 residues. The CDR3 here is CASSYRGRTEAFF. The CDR3, as DNA: TGTGCCAGCAGTTACAGGGGGCGGACTGAAGCTTTCTTT. Drawing the rest from reference TRBV11-2 and TRBJ1-1, the complete variable domain is EAGVAQSPRYKIIEKRQSVAFWCNPISGHATLYWYQQILGQGPKLLIQFQNNGVVDDSQLPKDRFSAERLKGVDSTLKIQPAKLEDSAVYLCASSYRGRTEAFFGQGTRLTVV.

The rearrangement links TRBV4-1 to TRBJ1-1, with D perhaps matching TRBD1 (5 bases). V shed 7 bases and J shed 0 bases, with 12 bases lying between them. Germline V gene data show CDR1 as MGHRA and CDR2 as YSYEKL. This CDR3 region has 14 residues. The CDR3 here is CASTLGRVNTEAFF. In nucleotides, the CDR3 is TGCGCCAGCACCTTAGGCAGGGTGAACACTGAAGCTTTCTTT.

The sample holds one count of this clone. The chain recombines TRBV28 with TRBJ1-2, with 9 positions matching TRBD1. From germline, CDR1 is MDHEN and CDR2 SYDVKM. V shed 4 bases, J shed 6 bases, and the junction held 6 bases outside the gene matches. This CDR3 is built from 14 residues. CDR3 sequence: CASSYTGGADGYTF. DNA for the CDR3: TGTGCCAGCAGTTACACAGGGGGCGCTGATGGCTACACCTTC.